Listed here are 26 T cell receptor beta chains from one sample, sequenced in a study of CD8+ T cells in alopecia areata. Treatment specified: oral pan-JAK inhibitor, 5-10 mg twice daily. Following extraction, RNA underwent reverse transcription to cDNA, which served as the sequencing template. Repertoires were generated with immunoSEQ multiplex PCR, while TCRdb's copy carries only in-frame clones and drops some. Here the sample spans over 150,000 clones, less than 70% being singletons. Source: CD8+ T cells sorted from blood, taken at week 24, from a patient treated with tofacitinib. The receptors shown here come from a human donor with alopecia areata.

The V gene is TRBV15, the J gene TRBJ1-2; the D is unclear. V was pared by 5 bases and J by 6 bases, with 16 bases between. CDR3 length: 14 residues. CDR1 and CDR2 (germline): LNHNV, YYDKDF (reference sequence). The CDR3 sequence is CATSSSLMGNGYTF. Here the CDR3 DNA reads TGTGCCACCAGCTCCAGTTTGATGGGGAATGGCTACACCTTC.

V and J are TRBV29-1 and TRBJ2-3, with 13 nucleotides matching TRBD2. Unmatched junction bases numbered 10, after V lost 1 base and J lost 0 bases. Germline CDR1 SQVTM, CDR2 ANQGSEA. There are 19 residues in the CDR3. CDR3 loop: CSVEGVLAGGPSSTDTQYF. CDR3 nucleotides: TGCAGCGTTGAAGGTGTACTAGCGGGGGGGCCTAGTAGCACAGATACGCAGTATTTT.

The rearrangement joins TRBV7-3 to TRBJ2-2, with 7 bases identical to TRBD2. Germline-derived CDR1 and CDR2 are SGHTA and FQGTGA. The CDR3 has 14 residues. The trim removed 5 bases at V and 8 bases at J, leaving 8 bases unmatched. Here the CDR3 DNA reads TGTGCCAGCAGCCCCCGGACTAGTACGGGGGAGCTGTTTTTT. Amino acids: CASSPRTSTGELFF.

The CDR3 here is CASSFGGKRELFF. The CDR3, as DNA: TGTGCCAGCAGCTTCGGCGGCAAACGGGAGCTGTTTTTT. V usage is TRBV7-9 and J usage is TRBJ2-2, with no clear D. CDR1 and CDR2 from the germline V gene are SEHNR and FQNEAQ (reference sequence). The ends were cut back, 3 bases at V and 9 bases at J, with 11 bases in the middle. The CDR3 sequence is 13 residues long.

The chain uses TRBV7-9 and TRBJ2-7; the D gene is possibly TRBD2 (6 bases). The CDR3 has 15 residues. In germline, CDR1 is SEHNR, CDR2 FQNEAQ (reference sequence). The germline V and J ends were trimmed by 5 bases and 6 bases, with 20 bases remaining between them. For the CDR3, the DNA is TGTGCCAGCAGCGGCCGGGGGAAGGATTCGGGCGAGCAGTACTTC. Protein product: CASSGRGKDSGEQYF.

The CDR3 protein is CASSDTGANYGYTF. The CDR3 bases are TGTGCCAGCAGTGACACAGGAGCTAACTATGGCTACACCTTC. The chain recombines TRBV2 with TRBJ1-2; weak D call: TRBD1 (5 bases). The germline V and J ends were trimmed by 3 bases and 0 bases, with 8 bases remaining between them. The CDR3 covers 14 residues. Germline-derived CDR1 and CDR2 are SNHLY and FYNNEI.

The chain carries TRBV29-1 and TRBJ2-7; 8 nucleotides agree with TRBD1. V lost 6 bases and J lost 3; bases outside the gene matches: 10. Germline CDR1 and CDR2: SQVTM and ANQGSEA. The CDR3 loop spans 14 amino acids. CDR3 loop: CSVVGTGADYEQYF. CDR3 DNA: TGCAGCGTCGTAGGGACAGGCGCTGACTACGAGCAGTACTTC.

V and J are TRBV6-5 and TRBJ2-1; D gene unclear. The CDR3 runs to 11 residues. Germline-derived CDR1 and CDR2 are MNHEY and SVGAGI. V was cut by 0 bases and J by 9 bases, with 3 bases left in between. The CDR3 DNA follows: TGTGCCAGCAGTTACTCGAGTGAGCAGTTCTTC. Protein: CASSYSSEQFF.

Here the CDR3 DNA reads TGTGCCAGCAGCATTAGCGCGGGGGGAGGCACAGATACGCAGTATTTT. It specifies CASSISAGGGTDTQYF. This chain joins TRBV7-8 and TRBJ2-3; 8 bases agree with TRBD2. The V and J ends lost 5 bases and 1 base, in that order; junction bases with no gene match: 8. Germline V gives CDR1 SGHVS, CDR2 FQNEAQ. The CDR3 covers 16 residues.

For the CDR3, the DNA is TGTGCCAGCAGCCGATCTGGTTTTGGGCCCGAGGAGCTGTTTTTT. Amino acid sequence: CASSRSGFGPEELFF. This chain joins TRBV7-9 and TRBJ2-2; D remains ambiguous. V dropped 5 bases and J dropped 10 bases, with 20 bases sitting between them. The CDR3 is 15 amino acids. CDR1 SEHNR and CDR2 FQNEAQ come from the germline V gene (reference sequence). The entire variable domain, with the rest obtained from reference TRBV7-9 and TRBJ2-2, is as follows: DTGVSQNPRHKITKRGQNVTFRCDPISEHNRLYWYRQTLGQGPEFLTYFQNEAQLEKSRLLSDRFSAERPKGSFSTLEIQRTEQGDSAMYLCASSRSGFGPEELFFGEGSRLTVL.

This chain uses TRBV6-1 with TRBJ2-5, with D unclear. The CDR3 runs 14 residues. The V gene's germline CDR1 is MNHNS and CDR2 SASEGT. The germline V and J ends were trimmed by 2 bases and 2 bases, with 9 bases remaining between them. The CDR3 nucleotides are TGTGCCAGCAGTGAATTTGGGTCACAAGAGACCCAGTACTTC. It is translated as CASSEFGSQETQYF.

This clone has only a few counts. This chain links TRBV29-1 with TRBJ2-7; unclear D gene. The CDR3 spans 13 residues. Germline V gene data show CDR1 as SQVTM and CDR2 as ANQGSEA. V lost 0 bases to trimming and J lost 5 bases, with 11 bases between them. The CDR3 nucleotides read TGCAGCGTTGAAGATGACTTGGGTGACGAGCAGTACTTC. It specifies CSVEDDLGDEQYF.

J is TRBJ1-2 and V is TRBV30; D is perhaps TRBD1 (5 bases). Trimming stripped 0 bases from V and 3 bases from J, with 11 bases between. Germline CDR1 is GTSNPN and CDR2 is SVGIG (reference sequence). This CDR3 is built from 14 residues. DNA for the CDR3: TGTGCCTGGAGTGTACCGGGGGGAGACTATGGCTACACCTTC. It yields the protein CAWSVPGGDYGYTF.

CDR3 region: CASSQPGQGYNEQFF. As DNA, the CDR3 is TGCGCCAGCAGCCAACCGGGACAGGGCTACAATGAGCAGTTCTTC. The gene calls are TRBV4-1 and TRBJ2-1, with TRBD1 identical over 9 bases. The ends lost 2 bases at V and 3 bases at J; junction bases unmatched: 2. The CDR3 has 15 amino acids. Germline CDR1 is MGHRA and CDR2 is YSYEKL.

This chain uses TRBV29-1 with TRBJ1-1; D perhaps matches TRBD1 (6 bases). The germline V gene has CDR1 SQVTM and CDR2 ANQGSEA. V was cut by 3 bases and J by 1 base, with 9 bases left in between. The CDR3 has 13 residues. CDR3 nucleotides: TGCAGCGTTGAGTTGGACAGGAACACTGAAGCTTTCTTT. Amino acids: CSVELDRNTEAFF.

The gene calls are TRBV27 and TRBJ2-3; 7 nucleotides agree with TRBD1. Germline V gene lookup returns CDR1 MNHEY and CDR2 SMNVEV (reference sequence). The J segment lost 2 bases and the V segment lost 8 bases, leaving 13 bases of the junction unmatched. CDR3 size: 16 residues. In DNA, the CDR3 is TGTGCCAGCCTTGAAACTTCCGGGACAGCCACAGATACGCAGTATTTT. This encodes CASLETSGTATDTQYF.

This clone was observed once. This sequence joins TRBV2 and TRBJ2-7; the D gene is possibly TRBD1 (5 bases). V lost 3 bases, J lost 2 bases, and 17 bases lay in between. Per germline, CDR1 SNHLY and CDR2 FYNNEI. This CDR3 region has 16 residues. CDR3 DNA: TGTGCCAGCAGTGATTCGCGCCGACAGATCCCCTACGAGCAGTACTTC. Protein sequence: CASSDSRRQIPYEQYF. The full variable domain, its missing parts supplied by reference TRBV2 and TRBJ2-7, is EPEVTQTPSHQVTQMGQEVILRCVPISNHLYFYWYRQILGQKVEFLVSFYNNEISEKSEIFDDQFSVERPDGSNFTLKIRSTKLEDSAMYFCASSDSRRQIPYEQYFGPGTRLTVT.

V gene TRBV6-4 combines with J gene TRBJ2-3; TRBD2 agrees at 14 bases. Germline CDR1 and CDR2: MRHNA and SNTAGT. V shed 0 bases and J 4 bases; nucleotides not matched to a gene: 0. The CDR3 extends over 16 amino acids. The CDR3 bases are TGTGCCAGCAGTGACTCGACTAGCGGGGGGGCAGATACGCAGTATTTT. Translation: CASSDSTSGGADTQYF.

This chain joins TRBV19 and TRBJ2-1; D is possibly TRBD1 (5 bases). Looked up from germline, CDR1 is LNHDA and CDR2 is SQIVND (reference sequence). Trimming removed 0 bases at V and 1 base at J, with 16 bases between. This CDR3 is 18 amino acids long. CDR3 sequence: CASSIDPRGAGSYNEQFF. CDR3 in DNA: TGTGCCAGTAGTATAGATCCCCGTGGAGCAGGGTCCTACAATGAGCAGTTCTTC.

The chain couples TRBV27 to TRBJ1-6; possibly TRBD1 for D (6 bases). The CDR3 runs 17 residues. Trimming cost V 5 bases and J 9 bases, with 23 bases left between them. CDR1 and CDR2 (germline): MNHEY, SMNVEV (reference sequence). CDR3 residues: CASSVRIGGMVTSPLHF. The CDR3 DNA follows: TGTGCCAGCAGTGTTCGGATAGGGGGAATGGTTACTTCACCCCTCCACTTT.

The CDR3: CASNKLTSLAQEQFF. In DNA, the CDR3 is TGTGCCAGCAATAAACTAACCTCCCTAGCACAGGAGCAGTTCTTC. The genes are TRBV7-9 and TRBJ2-1; TRBD2 is a possible D gene (5 bases). Germline V gene sequence: CDR1 SEHNR, CDR2 FQNEAQ (reference sequence). V shed 7 bases and J shed 10 bases, with 23 bases lying between them. The CDR3 totals 15 residues.

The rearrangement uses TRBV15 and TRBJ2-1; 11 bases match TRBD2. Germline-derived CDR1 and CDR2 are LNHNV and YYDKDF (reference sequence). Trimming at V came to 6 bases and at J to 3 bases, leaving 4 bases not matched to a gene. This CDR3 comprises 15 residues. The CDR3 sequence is CATSSGGAGYNEQFF. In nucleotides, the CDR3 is TGTGCCACCAGTAGCGGGGGGGCGGGCTACAATGAGCAGTTCTTC.

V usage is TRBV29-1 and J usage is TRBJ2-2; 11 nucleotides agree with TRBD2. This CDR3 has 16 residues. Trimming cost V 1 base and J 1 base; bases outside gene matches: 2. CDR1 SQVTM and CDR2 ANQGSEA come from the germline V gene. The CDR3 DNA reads TGCAGCGTTGAAGCTAGCGGGGGGCGGAACACCGGGGAGCTGTTTTTT. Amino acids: CSVEASGGRNTGELFF.

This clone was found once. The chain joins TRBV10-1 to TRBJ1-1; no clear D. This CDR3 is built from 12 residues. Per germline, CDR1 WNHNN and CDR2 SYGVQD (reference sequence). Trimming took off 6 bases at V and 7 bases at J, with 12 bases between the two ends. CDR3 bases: TGCGCCAGCAGCGACAACGGACTTGAAGCTTTCTTT. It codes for CASSDNGLEAFF.

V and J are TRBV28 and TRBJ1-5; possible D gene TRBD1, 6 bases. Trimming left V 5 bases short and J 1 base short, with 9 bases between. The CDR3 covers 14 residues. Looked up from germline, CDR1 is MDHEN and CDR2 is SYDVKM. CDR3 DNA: TGTGCCAGCAGTACGACAGGAAGCAATCAGCCCCAGCATTTT. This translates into CASSTTGSNQPQHF.

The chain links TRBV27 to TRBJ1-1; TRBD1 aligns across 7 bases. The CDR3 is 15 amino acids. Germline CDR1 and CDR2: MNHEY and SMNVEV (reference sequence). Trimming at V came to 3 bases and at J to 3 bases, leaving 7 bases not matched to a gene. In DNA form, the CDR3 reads TGTGCCAGCAGTTTGATGACAGGGTCGGACACTGAAGCTTTCTTT. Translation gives CASSLMTGSDTEAFF.